Listed here are 24 T cell receptor beta chains from one sample, sequenced in a study of blood T cells in healthy people across ages. Alongside a J-beta primer mix, a sample-barcoded 5' primer served in a second PCR lasting about 7 to 11 cycles. Using its own MiXCR run on the 5' RACE reads, TCRdb lists one record per CDR3 protein. The table shows some 900,000 distinct CDR3 sequences, with around 49% occurring only once. Source material: blood. Every receptor here comes from a man in his thirties or forties in good health.

This clonotype was counted a few times. The rearrangement joins TRBV7-9 to TRBJ1-6; D is undetermined. V was clipped by 1 base and J by 8 bases, with 9 bases between them. The V gene's germline CDR1 is SEHNR and CDR2 FQNEAQ (reference sequence). CDR3 size: 14 residues. The chain's CDR3 is CASSLESEHSPLHF. CDR3 nucleotide sequence: TGTGCCAGCAGCTTAGAAAGTGAGCATTCACCCCTCCACTTT.

The genes are TRBV6-6 and TRBJ1-4, with D perhaps matching TRBD1 (6 bases). This CDR3 region has 16 residues. Trimming pared 4 bases from V and 0 bases from J, leaving 12 bases between. Germline loops: CDR1 MNHNY, CDR2 SVGAGI (reference sequence). CDR3: CASSSNSGATNEKLFF. For the CDR3, the DNA is TGTGCCAGCAGTTCGAATTCAGGGGCAACTAATGAAAAACTGTTTTTT.

V gene TRBV5-1 combines with J gene TRBJ2-1; 8 nucleotides align to TRBD1. This CDR3 comprises 14 residues. J gave up 6 bases and V 4 bases, and 6 bases lay outside the gene matches. The V gene's germline CDR1 is SGHRS and CDR2 YFSETQ. The CDR3: CASSQDRVVNEQFF. CDR3 bases: TGCGCCAGCAGCCAGGACAGGGTCGTCAATGAGCAGTTCTTC.

This clonotype was seen a few times. The chain joins TRBV27 to TRBJ2-5; no firm D call. V lost 4 bases and J lost 6, with 9 bases in between. CDR3 length: 12 residues. The germline V gene has CDR1 MNHEY and CDR2 SMNVEV (reference sequence). The CDR3 nucleotides read TGTGCCAGCAGTTCGGGCCTCAAGACCCAGTACTTC. This translates into CASSSGLKTQYF.

The CDR3 protein is CASSLARRAEYNEQFF. DNA of the CDR3: TGTGCCAGCAGCTTGGCCCGACGAGCGGAGTACAATGAGCAGTTCTTC. This chain links TRBV5-6 with TRBJ2-1; perhaps TRBD2 as D (5 bases). CDR1 is SGHDT and CDR2 is YYEEEE in the germline V gene. The CDR3 covers 16 residues. Deletions cut 0 bases from V and 4 bases from J, with 14 bases between.

This clonotype has a handful of counts. The chain joins TRBV5-6 to TRBJ1-5; tentative D call: TRBD1 (5 bases). Trimming left V 0 bases short and J 4 bases short, with 8 bases between. The CDR3 is 14 residues long. Germline V CDR1 and CDR2: SGHDT, YYEEEE. The CDR3 loop is CASSLAGTNQPQHF. The CDR3 DNA follows: TGTGCCAGCAGCTTGGCGGGGACGAATCAGCCCCAGCATTTT.

Only a few counts were recorded for this clonotype. CDR3 in amino acids: CASSLRRDYNEQFF. In DNA form, the CDR3 reads TGTGCCAGCAGCCTTCGACGGGATTACAATGAGCAGTTCTTC. The gene calls are TRBV27 and TRBJ2-1; weak D call: TRBD2 (5 bases). Between the trimmed V and J ends, which lost 6 bases and 4 bases, there was a span of 13 bases. The CDR3 has 14 amino acids. Germline assignment: CDR1 MNHEY and CDR2 SMNVEV (reference sequence).

This clonotype was picked up a small number of times. The V gene is TRBV6-6, the J gene TRBJ1-2, with D perhaps matching TRBD1 (6 bases). V lost 3 bases, J lost 3 bases, and 11 bases lay in between. The CDR3 is 14 amino acids. CDR1 is MNHNY and CDR2 is SVGAGI in the germline V gene (reference sequence). CDR3 nucleotide sequence: TGTGCCAGCAGTTATACAGCAGGGGACTATGGCTACACCTTC. It yields the protein CASSYTAGDYGYTF.

The chain employs TRBV20-1 and TRBJ2-7, with D tentatively TRBD2 (5 bases). V was shortened by 6 bases and J by 7 bases, with 25 bases between the two germline ends. There are 15 residues in the CDR3. Germline lookup yields CDR1 DFQATT and CDR2 SNEGSKA (reference sequence). The CDR3 coding sequence is TGCAGTGCCCCTAATGAGGAGCGGTGGACGGGGGAGCAGTACTTC. Its protein is CSAPNEERWTGEQYF.

J is TRBJ1-2 and V is TRBV29-1; perhaps TRBD1 as D (5 bases). CDR1 is SQVTM and CDR2 is ANQGSEA in the germline V gene. Deletions cut 7 bases from V and 2 bases from J, with 17 bases between. CDR3 length: 14 amino acids. CDR3 amino acids: CSAAQAGQNYGYTF. DNA for the CDR3: TGCAGCGCCGCCCAGGCTGGACAAAACTATGGCTACACCTTC.

V is TRBV6-5 and J is TRBJ2-7; 7 bases agree with TRBD1. V shed 5 bases, J shed 2 bases, and the junction held 9 bases outside the gene matches. The germline gives CDR1 MNHEY, CDR2 SVGAGI. CDR3 length: 15 residues. The CDR3 here is CASSPGTVAAYEQYF. In DNA form, the CDR3 reads TGTGCCAGCAGTCCGGGGACAGTAGCTGCCTACGAGCAGTACTTC.

This chain connects TRBV2 to TRBJ2-6; D is unresolved. V lost 7 bases to trimming and J lost 1 base, with 11 bases between them. The germline CDR1 and CDR2 sequences are SNHLY and FYNNEI. The CDR3 has 15 amino acids. In DNA form, the CDR3 reads TGTGCCAGCACCGAGACGTCATCTGGGGCCAACGTCCTGACTTTC. This translates into CASTETSSGANVLTF.

This clonotype was seen a single time. This chain links TRBV7-8 with TRBJ2-5; 7 nucleotides agree with TRBD2. Germline assignment: CDR1 SGHVS and CDR2 FQNEAQ. This CDR3 contains 17 residues. The ends lost 7 bases at V and 2 bases at J; junction bases unmatched: 16. This chain's CDR3 is CASNDPGGGLIQETQYF. The CDR3, as DNA: TGTGCCAGCAACGACCCTGGCGGGGGTCTGATTCAAGAGACCCAGTACTTC.

This clonotype was picked up one time. The chain links TRBV20-1 to TRBJ1-2, with D possibly matching TRBD1 (5 bases). CDR1 is DFQATT, CDR2 SNEGSKA, per germline (reference sequence). The CDR3 totals 13 residues. V lost 3 bases, J lost 5 bases, and 13 bases lay in between. In DNA form, the CDR3 reads TGCAGTGCTAGCCAGGGACTGAAATATGGCTACACCTTC. It translates to CSASQGLKYGYTF.

The chain carries TRBV7-9 and TRBJ2-7, with 7 bases lining up with TRBD1. The CDR3 consists of 15 residues. From germline, CDR1 is SEHNR and CDR2 FQNEAQ (reference sequence). J was trimmed by 2 bases and V by 0 bases; bases with no gene match: 4. The CDR3 DNA follows: TGTGCCAGCAGCTTAGCTTGGGACAGTCCCTACGAGCAGTACTTC. It encodes CASSLAWDSPYEQYF.

The chain has TRBV9 and TRBJ2-5, with TRBD2 identical over 10 bases. This CDR3 has 13 residues. V lost 5 bases and J lost 3; bases outside the gene matches: 1. The germline gives CDR1 SGDLS, CDR2 YYNGEE. The CDR3 here is CASRGLAEETQYF. The CDR3 DNA reads as TGTGCCAGCAGAGGACTAGCGGAAGAGACCCAGTACTTC.

The V and J genes are TRBV12-3 or TRBV12-4 and TRBJ1-5, with 12 positions matching TRBD1. There are 17 residues in the CDR3. J gave up 0 bases and V 6 bases, and 6 bases lay outside the gene matches. CDR3 loop: CASRGDRGRDSNQPQHF. The CDR3 nucleotides read TGTGCCAGCAGGGGGGACAGGGGGCGGGATAGCAATCAGCCCCAGCATTTT.

This clonotype was recorded only once. CDR3 loop: CASSLSGGEQPQHF. CDR3 nucleotides: TGTGCCAGCAGCTTATCAGGGGGGGAACAGCCCCAGCATTTT. This chain joins TRBV7-9 and TRBJ1-5, with 7 bases that match TRBD1. V trimming: 2 bases; J trimming: 7 bases; junction bases outside the gene matches: 5. The CDR3 runs to 14 residues. Per germline, CDR1 SEHNR and CDR2 FQNEAQ (reference sequence). Variable domain in full (rest from reference TRBV7-9 and TRBJ1-5): DTGVSQNPRHKITKRGQNVTFRCDPISEHNRLYWYRQTLGQGPEFLTYFQNEAQLEKSRLLSDRFSAERPKGSFSTLEIQRTEQGDSAMYLCASSLSGGEQPQHFGDGTRLSIL.

V gene TRBV29-1 combines with J gene TRBJ1-5; D gene uncertain. Trimming pared 4 bases from V and 2 bases from J, leaving 9 bases between. The CDR3 is 13 residues long. Germline V gene data show CDR1 as SQVTM and CDR2 as ANQGSEA. Here the CDR3 reads CSVGGIGNQPQHF. The CDR3 DNA sequence: TGCAGCGTTGGGGGTATAGGCAATCAGCCCCAGCATTTT.

This clonotype has more than one count but fewer than ten. V gene TRBV7-9 combines with J gene TRBJ2-7; TRBD1 might be the D (6 bases). V lost 7 bases to trimming and J lost 5 bases, with 12 bases between them. The CDR3 loop spans 12 amino acids. The germline V gene has CDR1 SEHNR and CDR2 FQNEAQ (reference sequence). The CDR3 region is CASNEGEHEQYF. The CDR3 DNA is TGTGCCAGCAACGAGGGGGAACACGAGCAGTACTTC.

V and J are TRBV9 and TRBJ1-2, with D possibly TRBD1 on 6 matching bases. The CDR3 runs 16 residues. V was pared by 3 bases and J by 2 bases, with 17 bases between. Germline CDR1 is SGDLS and CDR2 is YYNGEE. Written as DNA, the CDR3 is TGTGCCAGCAGCGACAACGTTGGGGGCGCGAACTATGGCTACACCTTC. The encoded protein is CASSDNVGGANYGYTF. Supplemented by reference TRBV9 and TRBJ1-2, the full variable domain reads DSGVTQTPKHLITATGQRVTLRCSPRSGDLSVYWYQQSLDQGLQFLIQYYNGEERAKGNILERFSAQQFPDLHSELNLSSLELGDSALYFCASSDNVGGANYGYTFGSGTRLTVV.

This chain uses TRBV6-6 with TRBJ2-7, with 10 bases matching TRBD1. V was clipped by 6 bases and J by 0 bases; unmatched bases: 2. CDR3 length: 14 amino acids. Germline V gene lookup returns CDR1 MNHNY and CDR2 SVGAGI (reference sequence). CDR3 sequence: CASRGQGYSYEQYF. The DNA for the CDR3 is TGTGCCAGCAGGGGACAGGGGTACTCCTACGAGCAGTACTTC.

This clonotype was seen only a few times. The chain uses TRBV6-6 and TRBJ1-1; 7 bases agree with TRBD1. Germline V gives CDR1 MNHNY, CDR2 SVGAGI (reference sequence). V trimming: 10 bases; J trimming: 0 bases; junction bases outside the gene matches: 8. CDR3 length: 14 residues. CDR3 sequence: CATDRQIMNTEAFF. CDR3 nucleotides: TGTGCCACGGACAGGCAGATCATGAACACTGAAGCTTTCTTT.

The chain recombines TRBV3-1 with TRBJ2-7; D could derive from TRBD1 or TRBD2 (5 bases each). The CDR3 sequence is 14 residues long. Germline V gene sequence: CDR1 LGHDT, CDR2 YNNKEL (reference sequence). Trimming removed 0 bases from V and 4 bases from J, with 10 bases in between. The CDR3 DNA reads as TGTGCCAGCAGCCAAGACTACAGGAGGTACGAGCAGTACTTC. Protein: CASSQDYRRYEQYF.